The clone carrying this TCR beta chain was counted a few times. The data derive from a study of regulatory T cells in long-lasting Graves disease. The CDR3 has 13 amino acids. Germline loops: CDR1 LNHDA, CDR2 SQIVND (reference sequence). V shed 10 bases, J shed 4 bases, and the junction held 6 bases outside the gene matches. Building of the TCR beta libraries involved iRepertoire HTBI primers and Arm-PCR of CDR3 regions. Per the original methods: 60 to 65 TRBV and about 14 TRBJ segments were identified across samples. A single record per CDR3 protein comes from TCRdb applying MiXCR to the multiplex PCR reads. V and J calls and clone size were set by TCRdb, not the authors. The sample consists of a few hundred thousand distinct CDR3 sequences, 20% of them appearing once. Indicated time point: newly diagnosed GD, antithyroid drugs for less than 3 months. PBMC RNA was the source of the TCR library.

The source is a female donor with Graves disease. This rearrangement joins TRBV19 to TRBJ2-2; 7 bases are shared with TRBD1. Sequenced here: peripheral blood mononuclear cells (PBMCs), sampled at new diagnosis, from a patient treated with antithyroid drugs. CDR3: CATKGASTGELFF. The DNA of the CDR3 is TGTGCCACCAAGGGGGCGAGCACCGGGGAGCTGTTTTTT. Full variable domain (remainder filled in from reference TRBV19 and TRBJ2-2): DGGITQSPKYLFRKEGQNVTLSCEQNLNHDAMYWYRQDPGQGLRLIYYSQIVNDFQKGDIAEGYSVSREKKESFPLTVTSAQKNPTAFYLCATKGASTGELFFGEGSRLTVL.